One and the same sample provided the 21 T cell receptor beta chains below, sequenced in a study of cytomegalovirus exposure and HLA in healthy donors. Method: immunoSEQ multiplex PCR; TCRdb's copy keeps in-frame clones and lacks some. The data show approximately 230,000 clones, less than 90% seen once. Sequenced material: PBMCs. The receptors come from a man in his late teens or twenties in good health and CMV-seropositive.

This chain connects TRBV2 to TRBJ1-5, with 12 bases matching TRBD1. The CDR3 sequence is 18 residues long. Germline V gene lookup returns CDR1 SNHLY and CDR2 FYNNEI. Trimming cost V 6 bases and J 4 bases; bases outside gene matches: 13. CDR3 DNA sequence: TGTGCCAGCAGGGTCTACACGGGACAGGGGGCTTGGAATCAGCCCCAGCATTTT. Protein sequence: CASRVYTGQGAWNQPQHF. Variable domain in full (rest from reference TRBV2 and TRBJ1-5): EPEVTQTPSHQVTQMGQEVILRCVPISNHLYFYWYRQILGQKVEFLVSFYNNEISEKSEIFDDQFSVERPDGSNFTLKIRSTKLEDSAMYFCASRVYTGQGAWNQPQHFGDGTRLSIL.

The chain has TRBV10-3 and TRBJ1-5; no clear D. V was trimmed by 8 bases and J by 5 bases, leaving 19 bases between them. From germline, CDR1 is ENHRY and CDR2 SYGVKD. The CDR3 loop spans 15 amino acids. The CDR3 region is CAISPTVEAHQPQHF. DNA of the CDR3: TGTGCCATCTCCCCCACCGTTGAGGCCCATCAGCCCCAGCATTTT.

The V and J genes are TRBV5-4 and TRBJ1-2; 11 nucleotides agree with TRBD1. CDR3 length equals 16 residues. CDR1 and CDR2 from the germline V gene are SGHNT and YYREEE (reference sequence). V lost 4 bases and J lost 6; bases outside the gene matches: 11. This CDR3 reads CASSRGTDRGRDGYTF. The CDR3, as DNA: TGTGCCAGCAGCCGGGGAACGGACAGGGGGCGCGATGGCTACACCTTC.

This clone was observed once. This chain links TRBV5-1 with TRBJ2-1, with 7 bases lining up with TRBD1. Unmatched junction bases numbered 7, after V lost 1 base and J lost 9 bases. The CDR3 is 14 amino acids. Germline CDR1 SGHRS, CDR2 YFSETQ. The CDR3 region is CASSLLGTESEQFF. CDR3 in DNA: TGCGCCAGCAGCTTGCTCGGGACAGAGAGTGAGCAGTTCTTC.

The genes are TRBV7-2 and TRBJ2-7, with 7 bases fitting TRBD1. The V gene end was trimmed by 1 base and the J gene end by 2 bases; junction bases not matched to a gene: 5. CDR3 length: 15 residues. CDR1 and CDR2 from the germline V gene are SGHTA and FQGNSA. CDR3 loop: CASSLVLGQTYEQYF. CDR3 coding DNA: TGTGCCAGCAGCTTAGTGTTGGGACAGACCTACGAGCAGTACTTC. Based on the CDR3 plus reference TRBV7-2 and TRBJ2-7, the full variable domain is GAGVSQSPSNKVTEKGKDVELRCDPISGHTALYWYRQSLGQGLEFLIYFQGNSAPDKSGLPSDRFSAERTGGSVSTLTIQRTQQEDSAVYLCASSLVLGQTYEQYFGPGTRLTVT.

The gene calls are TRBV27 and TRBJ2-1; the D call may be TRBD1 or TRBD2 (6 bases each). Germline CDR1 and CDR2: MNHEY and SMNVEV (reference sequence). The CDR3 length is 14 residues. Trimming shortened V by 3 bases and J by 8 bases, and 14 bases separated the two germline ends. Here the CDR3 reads CASSFNVGGYEQFF. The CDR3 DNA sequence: TGTGCCAGCAGTTTCAACGTGGGGGGCTATGAGCAGTTCTTC.

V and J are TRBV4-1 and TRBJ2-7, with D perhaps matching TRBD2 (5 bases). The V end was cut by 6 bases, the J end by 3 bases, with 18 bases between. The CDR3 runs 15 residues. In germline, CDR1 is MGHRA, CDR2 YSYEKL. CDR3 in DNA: TGCGCCAGCAGTCAGATTTATCCGGGGATCTACGAGCAGTACTTC. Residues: CASSQIYPGIYEQYF.

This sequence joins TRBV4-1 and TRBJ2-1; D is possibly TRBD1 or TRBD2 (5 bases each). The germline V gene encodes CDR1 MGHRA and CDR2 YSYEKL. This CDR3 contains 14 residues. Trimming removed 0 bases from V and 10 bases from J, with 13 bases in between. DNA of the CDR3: TGCGCCAGCAGCCAAGAAAGTTCGGGACCAGAGCAGTTCTTC. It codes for CASSQESSGPEQFF.

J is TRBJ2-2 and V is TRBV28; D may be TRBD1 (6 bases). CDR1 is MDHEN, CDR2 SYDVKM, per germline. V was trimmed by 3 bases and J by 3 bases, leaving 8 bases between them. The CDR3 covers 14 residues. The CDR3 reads CASSLAGDTGELFF. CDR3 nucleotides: TGTGCCAGCAGTTTGGCAGGGGACACCGGGGAGCTGTTTTTT.

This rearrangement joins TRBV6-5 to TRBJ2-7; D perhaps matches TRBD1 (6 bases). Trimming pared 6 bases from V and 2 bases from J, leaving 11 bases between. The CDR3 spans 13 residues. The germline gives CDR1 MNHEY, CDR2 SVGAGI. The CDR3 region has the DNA TGTGCCAGCAGAGGGACACTAACCTACGAGCAGTACTTC. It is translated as CASRGTLTYEQYF.

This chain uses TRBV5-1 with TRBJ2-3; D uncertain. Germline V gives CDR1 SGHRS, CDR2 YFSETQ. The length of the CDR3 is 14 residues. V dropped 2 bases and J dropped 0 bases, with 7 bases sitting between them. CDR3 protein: CASSFDRSTDTQYF. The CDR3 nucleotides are TGCGCCAGCAGCTTTGATAGGAGCACAGATACGCAGTATTTT.

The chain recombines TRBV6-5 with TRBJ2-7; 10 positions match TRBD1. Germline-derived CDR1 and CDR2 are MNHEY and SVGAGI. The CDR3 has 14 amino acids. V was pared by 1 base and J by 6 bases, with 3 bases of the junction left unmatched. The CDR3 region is CASSYLTGGGEQYF. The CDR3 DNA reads TGTGCCAGCAGTTACTTGACAGGGGGCGGCGAGCAGTACTTC.

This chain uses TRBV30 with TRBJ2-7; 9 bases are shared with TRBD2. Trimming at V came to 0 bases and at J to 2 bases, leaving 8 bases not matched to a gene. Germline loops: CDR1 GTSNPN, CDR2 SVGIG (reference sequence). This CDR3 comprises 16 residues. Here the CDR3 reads CAWSVLGLAGTYEQYF. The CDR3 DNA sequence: TGTGCCTGGAGTGTACTTGGGCTAGCGGGGACCTACGAGCAGTACTTC.

CDR3 protein: CASSEANGRGSNYGYTF. CDR3 coding DNA: TGTGCCAGCAGCGAAGCTAACGGACGAGGATCTAACTATGGCTACACCTTC. The chain employs TRBV9 and TRBJ1-2; D gene ambiguous. Germline V gene sequence: CDR1 SGDLS, CDR2 YYNGEE. V shed 3 bases and J shed 0 bases, with 18 bases lying between them. This CDR3 contains 17 residues. The full variable domain, with the rest looked up from reference TRBV9 and TRBJ1-2, is DSGVTQTPKHLITATGQRVTLRCSPRSGDLSVYWYQQSLDQGLQFLIQYYNGEERAKGNILERFSAQQFPDLHSELNLSSLELGDSALYFCASSEANGRGSNYGYTFGSGTRLTVV.

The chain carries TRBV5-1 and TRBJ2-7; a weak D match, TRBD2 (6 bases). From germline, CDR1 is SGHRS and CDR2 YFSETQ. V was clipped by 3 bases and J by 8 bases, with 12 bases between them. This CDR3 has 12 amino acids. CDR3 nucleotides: TGCGCCAGCAGCTGGGACTTGCGGAAGCAGTACTTC. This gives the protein CASSWDLRKQYF. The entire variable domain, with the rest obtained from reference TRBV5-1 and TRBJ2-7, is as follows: KAGVTQTPRYLIKTRGQQVTLSCSPISGHRSVSWYQQTPGQGLQFLFEYFSETQRNKGNFPGRFSGRQFSNSRSEMNVSTLELGDSALYLCASSWDLRKQYFGPGTRLTVT.

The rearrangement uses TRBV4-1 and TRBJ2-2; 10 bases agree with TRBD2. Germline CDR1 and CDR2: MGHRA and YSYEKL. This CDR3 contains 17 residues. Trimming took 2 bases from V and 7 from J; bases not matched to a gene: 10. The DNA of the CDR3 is TGCGCCAGCAGCCAAACCCCTAGCGGGAGATGGGTCGGGGAGCTGTTTTTT. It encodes CASSQTPSGRWVGELFF.

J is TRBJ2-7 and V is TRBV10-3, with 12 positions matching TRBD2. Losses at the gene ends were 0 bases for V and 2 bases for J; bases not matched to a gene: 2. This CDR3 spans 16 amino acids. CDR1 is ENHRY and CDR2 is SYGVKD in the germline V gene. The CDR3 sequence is CAISESTSGGPYEQYF. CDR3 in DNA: TGTGCCATCAGTGAGTCGACTAGCGGGGGACCCTACGAGCAGTACTTC.

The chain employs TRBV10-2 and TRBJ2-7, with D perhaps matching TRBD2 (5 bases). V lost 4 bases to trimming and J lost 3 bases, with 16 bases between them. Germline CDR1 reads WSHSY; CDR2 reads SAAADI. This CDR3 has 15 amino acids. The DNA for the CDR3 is TGCGCCAGCAGTGCCCCCGGGCCCCGGGGCTACGAGCAGTACTTC. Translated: CASSAPGPRGYEQYF.

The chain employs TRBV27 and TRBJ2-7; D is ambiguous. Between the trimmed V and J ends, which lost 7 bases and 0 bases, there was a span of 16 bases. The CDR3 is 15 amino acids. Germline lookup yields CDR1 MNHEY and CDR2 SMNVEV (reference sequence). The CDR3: CASNTVGGSSYEQYF. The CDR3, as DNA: TGTGCCAGCAACACGGTGGGCGGCAGCTCCTACGAGCAGTACTTC.

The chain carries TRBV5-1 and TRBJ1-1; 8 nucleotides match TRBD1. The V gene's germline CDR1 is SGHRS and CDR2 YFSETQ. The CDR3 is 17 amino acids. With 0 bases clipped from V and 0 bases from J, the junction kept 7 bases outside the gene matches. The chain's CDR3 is CASSLGPMTGVNTEAFF. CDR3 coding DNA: TGCGCCAGCAGCTTGGGACCCATGACAGGGGTGAACACTGAAGCTTTCTTT.

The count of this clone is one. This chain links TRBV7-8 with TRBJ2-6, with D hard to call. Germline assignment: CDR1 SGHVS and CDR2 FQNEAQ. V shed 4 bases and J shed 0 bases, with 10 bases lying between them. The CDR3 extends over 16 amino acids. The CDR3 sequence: CASSYPVISGANVLTF. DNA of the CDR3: TGTGCCAGCAGCTACCCCGTTATCTCTGGGGCCAACGTCCTGACTTTC.